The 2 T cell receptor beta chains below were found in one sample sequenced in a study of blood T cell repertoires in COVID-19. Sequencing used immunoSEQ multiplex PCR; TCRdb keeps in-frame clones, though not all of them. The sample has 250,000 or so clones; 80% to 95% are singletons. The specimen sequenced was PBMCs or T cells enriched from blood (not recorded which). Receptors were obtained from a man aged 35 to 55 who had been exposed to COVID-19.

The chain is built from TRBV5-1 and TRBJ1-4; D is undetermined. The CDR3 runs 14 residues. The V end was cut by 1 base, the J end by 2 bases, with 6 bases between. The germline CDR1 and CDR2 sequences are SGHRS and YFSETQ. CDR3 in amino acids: CASSLKSTNEKLFF. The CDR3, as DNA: TGCGCCAGCAGCTTGAAGAGTACTAATGAAAAACTGTTTTTT.

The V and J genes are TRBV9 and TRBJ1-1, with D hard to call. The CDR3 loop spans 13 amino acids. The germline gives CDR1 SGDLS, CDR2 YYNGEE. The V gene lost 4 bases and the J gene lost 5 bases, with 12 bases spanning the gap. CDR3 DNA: TGTGCCAGCAGCTCAGAGGAGGGTACTGAAGCTTTCTTT. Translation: CASSSEEGTEAFF.